These 20 T cell receptor beta chains were all obtained from the same sample, sequenced in a study of T cell responses to AZD1222 COVID-19 vaccine (dated by TCRdb to the early 2020s). Per the publication, the time point label means: baseline before first vaccination. The receptor library was made with the immunoSEQ multiplex PCR assay. The source is immuneACCESS, and TCRdb retained only in-frame sequences with V and J called. Part of the clones is not carried over; for the studies checked, unresolved V genes explain less than half of this, and the remainder is unexplained. Present in this sample are some 100,000 clones, 85% to 90% of which were seen just once. The biggest ten clones account for approximately 15% of the sample. The sample here was peripheral blood, taken on day 0 of AZD1222 vaccination. All receptors derive from an adult in good health.

The chain has TRBV18 and TRBJ2-3; 12 bases map to TRBD2. With V trimmed by 6 bases and J by 0 bases, 10 bases remained unmatched. CDR3 length: 18 residues. CDR1 is KGHSH and CDR2 is LQKENI in the germline V gene. CDR3 residues: CASSLQWTSGNSTDTQYF. In DNA form, the CDR3 reads TGTGCCAGCTCGCTGCAATGGACTAGCGGGAACAGCACAGATACGCAGTATTTT.

The gene calls are TRBV2 and TRBJ2-6, with D uncertain. Trimming pared 3 bases from V and 2 bases from J, leaving 8 bases between. CDR1 and CDR2 (germline): SNHLY, FYNNEI. This CDR3 has 15 residues. CDR3 nucleotide sequence: TGTGCCAGCAGTGAGTTTCGTGCTGGGGCCAACGTCCTGACTTTC. This translates into CASSEFRAGANVLTF.

The gene calls are TRBV7-9 and TRBJ1-1; D uncertain. Germline V gives CDR1 SEHNR, CDR2 FQNEAQ (reference sequence). V was clipped by 4 bases and J by 1 base, with 7 bases between them. The CDR3 is 13 amino acids. The CDR3 sequence: CASSSQENTEAFF. The DNA for the CDR3 is TGTGCCAGCAGCTCGCAAGAGAACACTGAAGCTTTCTTT. Supplemented by reference TRBV7-9 and TRBJ1-1, the full variable domain reads DTGVSQNPRHKITKRGQNVTFRCDPISEHNRLYWYRQTLGQGPEFLTYFQNEAQLEKSRLLSDRFSAERPKGSFSTLEIQRTEQGDSAMYLCASSSQENTEAFFGQGTRLTVV.

V and J are TRBV28 and TRBJ2-7, with unresolved D. Germline CDR1 is MDHEN and CDR2 is SYDVKM. The length of the CDR3 is 18 residues. V lost 3 bases and J lost 0, with 21 bases in between. CDR3: CASSFSFRRRVSSYEQYF. For the CDR3, the DNA is TGTGCCAGCAGTTTTAGTTTTAGGAGAAGGGTTAGCTCCTACGAGCAGTACTTC.

The V and J genes are TRBV11-2 and TRBJ1-3; D is perhaps TRBD1 (6 bases). Germline-derived CDR1 and CDR2 are SGHAT and FQNNGV. With 4 bases removed from V and 7 bases from J, the gap between germline ends came to 23 bases. The CDR3 sequence is 17 residues long. The CDR3: CASSSLEGDPETNTIYF. Here the CDR3 DNA reads TGTGCCAGCAGCTCCTTAGAGGGGGACCCCGAAACCAACACCATATATTTT.

The V and J genes are TRBV7-8 and TRBJ2-1; a possible D gene is TRBD1 (5 bases). This CDR3 has 12 amino acids. In germline, CDR1 is SGHVS, CDR2 FQNEAQ. Trimming pared 3 bases from V and 7 bases from J, leaving 7 bases between. The CDR3 DNA follows: TGTGCCAGCAGCTTTCCAGGGAATGAGCAGTTCTTC. Protein: CASSFPGNEQFF.

CDR3 sequence: CASSVSQGASGNTIYF. In nucleotides, the CDR3 is TGTGCCAGCAGTGTGAGTCAGGGGGCTTCTGGAAACACCATATATTTT. This chain connects TRBV6-1 to TRBJ1-3, with 8 bases fitting TRBD1. From germline, CDR1 is MNHNS and CDR2 SASEGT. Trimming removed 4 bases from V and 1 base from J; junction bases left unmatched: 6. This CDR3 has 16 residues.

The gene calls are TRBV6-5 and TRBJ1-2; 8 bases are a match to TRBD1. V was clipped by 6 bases and J by 3 bases; unmatched bases: 9. The CDR3 contains 15 residues. Germline CDR1 and CDR2: MNHEY and SVGAGI. The DNA for the CDR3 is TGTGCCAGCAGAACACAGGGGGAAGGTTACTATGGCTACACCTTC. Protein: CASRTQGEGYYGYTF.

The chain joins TRBV7-9 to TRBJ2-7; 8 bases agree with TRBD2. The trim removed 5 bases at V and 6 bases at J, leaving 15 bases unmatched. CDR1 SEHNR and CDR2 FQNEAQ come from the germline V gene (reference sequence). This CDR3 spans 16 amino acids. The CDR3: CASSHGGVSRGGEQYF. CDR3 in DNA: TGTGCCAGCAGCCACGGGGGGGTTAGCAGGGGTGGCGAGCAGTACTTC.

The rearrangement uses TRBV28 and TRBJ1-4, with no clear D. Trimming cost V 5 bases and J 11 bases, with 21 bases left between them. Per the germline V gene, CDR1 is MDHEN and CDR2 is SYDVKM. The CDR3 contains 15 residues. The CDR3 region has the DNA TGTGCCAGCAGTCTGGTCCCGGCGGCGATGGGGAAACTGTTTTTT. It encodes CASSLVPAAMGKLFF.

The V gene is TRBV7-7, the J gene TRBJ2-3, with 9 bases lining up with TRBD1. Germline V gene lookup returns CDR1 SSHAT and CDR2 FNYEAQ (reference sequence). There are 15 residues in the CDR3. With 5 bases clipped from V and 0 bases from J, the junction kept 3 bases outside the gene matches. CDR3 residues: CASSPGTGSTDTQYF. CDR3 nucleotide sequence: TGTGCCAGCAGCCCCGGGACAGGGAGCACAGATACGCAGTATTTT.

This chain uses TRBV30 with TRBJ2-4; TRBD1 matches 7 bases. Germline lookup yields CDR1 GTSNPN and CDR2 SVGIG (reference sequence). CDR3 size: 16 residues. V was clipped by 0 bases and J by 4 bases; unmatched bases: 9. The CDR3 nucleotides read TGTGCCTGGAGTGTAAATAGAGACAGGGAAAAAAACATTCAGTACTTC. Amino acid sequence: CAWSVNRDREKNIQYF.

J is TRBJ2-1 and V is TRBV30; perhaps TRBD2 as D (7 bases). Germline values: CDR1 GTSNPN, CDR2 SVGIG (reference sequence). Trimming removed 6 bases at V and 10 bases at J, with 28 bases between. This CDR3 spans 16 amino acids. CDR3 residues: CACGGLGWGGLEEQFF. The CDR3 region has the DNA TGTGCCTGTGGAGGTCTGGGATGGGGGGGCCTCGAGGAGCAGTTCTTC.

This clone was picked up one time. The genes are TRBV27 and TRBJ2-7; 9 positions agree with TRBD1. CDR3 length equals 18 residues. From germline, CDR1 is MNHEY and CDR2 SMNVEV (reference sequence). Germline trimming cut 1 base from V and 0 bases from J; bases unmatched to any gene: 10. The CDR3 here is CASSLYGTGQGPSYEQYF. CDR3 nucleotide sequence: TGTGCCAGCAGTTTATACGGGACCGGACAGGGGCCCTCCTACGAGCAGTACTTC.

The J gene is TRBJ1-2, the V gene TRBV29-1; maybe TRBD1 (5 bases). Trimming left V 1 base short and J 7 bases short, with 10 bases between. Germline V gene data show CDR1 as SQVTM and CDR2 as ANQGSEA. The CDR3 runs to 12 residues. CDR3 protein: CSVEAGSGGYTF. For the CDR3, the DNA is TGCAGCGTTGAAGCAGGGTCGGGTGGCTACACCTTC.

This clone was recorded once. The same CDR3 also results from other DNA sequences found in this sample. The V and J genes are TRBV6-5 and TRBJ1-1, with 7 positions matching TRBD1. The CDR3 consists of 14 residues. Germline values: CDR1 MNHEY, CDR2 SVGAGI. V shed 4 bases, J shed 1 base, and the junction held 3 bases outside the gene matches. CDR3 region: CASSSRTGNTEAFF. The CDR3 nucleotides are TGTGCCAGCAGTTCAAGGACAGGGAACACTGAAGCTTTCTTT.

The gene calls are TRBV7-7 and TRBJ2-2, with D perhaps TRBD1 (6 bases). From germline, CDR1 is SSHAT and CDR2 FNYEAQ (reference sequence). The CDR3 spans 15 residues. The ends were cut back, 1 base at V and 5 bases at J, with 11 bases in the middle. In DNA, the CDR3 is TGTGCCAGCAGCTTAGGCCAACAGGGAACCGGGGAGCTGTTTTTT. It is translated as CASSLGQQGTGELFF.

The V call is TRBV19, the J call TRBJ2-7; 8 bases are shared with TRBD2. Germline lookup yields CDR1 LNHDA and CDR2 SQIVND (reference sequence). V lost 6 bases to trimming and J lost 7 bases; unmatched junction nucleotides: 14. The CDR3 is 15 amino acids. CDR3 sequence (DNA): TGTGCCAGTAGGATTATCATGCGGGGGGCGTGGGAGCAGTACTTC. This sequence encodes CASRIIMRGAWEQYF. Supplemented by reference TRBV19 and TRBJ2-7, the full variable domain reads DGGITQSPKYLFRKEGQNVTLSCEQNLNHDAMYWYRQDPGQGLRLIYYSQIVNDFQKGDIAEGYSVSREKKESFPLTVTSAQKNPTAFYLCASRIIMRGAWEQYFGPGTRLTVT.

The rearrangement links TRBV9 to TRBJ2-6; possibly TRBD2 for D (6 bases). V was cut by 4 bases and J by 0 bases, with 17 bases left in between. This CDR3 contains 18 residues. Germline assignment: CDR1 SGDLS and CDR2 YYNGEE. The CDR3 is CASSSQGGPYSGANVLTF. The CDR3 DNA reads as TGTGCCAGCAGCTCGCAGGGAGGACCTTACTCTGGGGCCAACGTCCTGACTTTC.

The chain recombines TRBV20-1 with TRBJ1-5; D not certain. The germline gives CDR1 DFQATT, CDR2 SNEGSKA (reference sequence). This CDR3 comprises 13 residues. The V end was cut by 3 bases, the J end by 3 bases, with 9 bases between. CDR3 in amino acids: CSASFRNNQPQHF. In DNA form, the CDR3 reads TGCAGTGCTAGTTTCAGAAACAATCAGCCCCAGCATTTT.